One sample yielded the 5 T cell receptor beta chains listed below, sequenced in a study of metastatic and nonmetastatic thyroid tumors. Patients were all untreated before their thyroid surgery. TCRdb reprocessed the PCR reads via MiXCR. The profile shows tens of thousands of clones, 12% of them singletons. The material sequenced was blood. These receptors all stem from a male donor with papillary thyroid cancer or a benign thyroid nodule (not recorded which). Some clones in this sample may be carry-over from other donors' samples.

This clone was seen many times. The V gene is TRBV20-1, the J gene TRBJ2-3; possible D gene TRBD2, 6 bases. The CDR3 spans 13 residues. V was shortened by 1 base and J by 7 bases, with 12 bases between the two germline ends. The V gene's germline CDR1 is DFQATT and CDR2 SNEGSKA (reference sequence). Here the CDR3 reads CSARALASHTQYF. CDR3 sequence (DNA): TGCAGTGCTAGAGCACTAGCTAGTCATACGCAGTATTTT.

A note on this clone: A much larger clonotype is one base distant, so this may be a read error. The chain joins TRBV7-2 to TRBJ2-5, with 10 positions matching TRBD2. The CDR3 sequence is 15 residues long. Germline lookup yields CDR1 SGHTA and CDR2 FQGNSA. The V gene end was trimmed by 5 bases and the J gene end by 7 bases; junction bases not matched to a gene: 10. In nucleotides, the CDR3 is TGTGCCAGCAGCGTCACTAGCGGGGCTTTGGCGACCCAGTACTTC. Its translation is CASSVTSGALATQYF.

This clone has at least ten counts. V gene TRBV3-1 combines with J gene TRBJ1-2, with 9 bases aligning to TRBD1. The V and J ends lost 0 bases and 3 bases, in that order; junction bases with no gene match: 8. CDR1 is LGHDT, CDR2 YNNKEL, per germline (reference sequence). This CDR3 has 17 amino acids. CDR3: CASSQDHRGRDYYGYTF. CDR3 DNA sequence: TGTGCCAGCAGCCAAGATCACAGGGGGCGAGATTACTATGGCTACACCTTC. The entire variable domain, with the rest obtained from reference TRBV3-1 and TRBJ1-2, is as follows: DTAVSQTPKYLVTQMGNDKSIKCEQNLGHDTMYWYKQDSKKFLKIMFSYNNKELIINETVPNRFSPKSPDKAHLNLHINSLELGDSAVYFCASSQDHRGRDYYGYTFGSGTRLTVV.

Many counts were recorded for this clone. The V gene is TRBV18, the J gene TRBJ1-4; 7 bases align to TRBD1. With 3 bases clipped from V and 5 bases from J, the junction kept 3 bases outside the gene matches. Germline CDR1 KGHSH, CDR2 LQKENI. This CDR3 is built from 14 residues. The CDR3 loop reads CASSPGQNNEKLFF. The CDR3 DNA reads as TGTGCCAGCTCACCGGGACAGAACAATGAAAAACTGTTTTTT.

In its sample, this clone was seen once. A much larger clone differs by one base, so this may be a read error. The rearrangement joins TRBV4-1 to TRBJ2-2, with 10 bases fitting TRBD2. The germline gives CDR1 MGHRA, CDR2 YSYEKL. J was trimmed by 5 bases and V by 4 bases; bases with no gene match: 7. CDR3 length equals 16 residues. The CDR3 DNA sequence: TGCGCCAGCAGCCCCAGAGCGGGGGGGTGTACCGGGGAGCTGTTTTTT. Protein: CASSPRAGGCTGELFF.